The 19 T cell receptor beta chains below all came from one sample that was sequenced in a study of OX40 agonist ivuxolimab in advanced cancers. The protocol was immunoSEQ multiplex PCR, while the TCRdb copy is restricted to in-frame clones and leaves out a portion. The sample holds roughly 25,000 clones, approximately 83% seen once. The sample was CD4+ or CD8+ T cells sorted from blood, taken in a trial of the OX40 agonist ivuxolimab. The receptors here all came from an adult with an advanced solid tumor such as melanoma, head and neck, liver or kidney cancer.

V is TRBV6-5 and J is TRBJ2-1, with D perhaps TRBD2 (6 bases). Trimming cost V 6 bases and J 9 bases, with 18 bases left between them. The CDR3 loop spans 14 amino acids. Germline CDR1 is MNHEY and CDR2 is SVGAGI. The CDR3 DNA reads TGTGCCAGCAGCCTCCGGGGGTTGGTCGTTGAGCAGTTCTTC. Translating it yields CASSLRGLVVEQFF.

The CDR3 bases are TGTGCCAGCAGCGTAGCAGGGAACTTCCTCTATGGCTACACCTTC. This encodes CASSVAGNFLYGYTF. The genes are TRBV9 and TRBJ1-2; a weak D match, TRBD1 (5 bases). Germline CDR1 is SGDLS and CDR2 is YYNGEE. There are 15 residues in the CDR3. The V end was cut by 0 bases, the J end by 4 bases, with 13 bases between.

The chain combines TRBV4-2 with TRBJ2-5; tentative D call: TRBD2 (7 bases). The V and J ends lost 1 base and 5 bases respectively, with 20 bases between them. The CDR3 consists of 17 residues. Germline V CDR1 and CDR2: LGHNA, YNFKEQ. CDR3 sequence (DNA): TGTGCCAGCAGCCAAGGACGTAGGGGGGGGGCAATGGAGACCCAGTACTTC. Protein product: CASSQGRRGGAMETQYF.

This sequence joins TRBV5-1 and TRBJ1-1; unclear D gene. CDR1 and CDR2 from the germline V gene are SGHRS and YFSETQ. V lost 1 base and J lost 0, with 7 bases in between. CDR3 length: 14 residues. DNA for the CDR3: TGCGCCAGCAGCTTGAGCAGCGTGAACACTGAAGCTTTCTTT. This sequence encodes CASSLSSVNTEAFF.

This clone was seen a single time. This chain connects TRBV30 to TRBJ2-7; the match to TRBD1 covers 7 bases. The CDR3 totals 13 residues. Germline CDR1 is GTSNPN and CDR2 is SVGIG (reference sequence). CDR3 bases: TGTGCAGGTTGGACAGGTTTTTCCTACGAGCAGTACTTC. This codes for CAGWTGFSYEQYF.

The DNA for the CDR3 is TGTGCCATGACCGGGGACGCCCGGCGGCAGTACTTC. It encodes CAMTGDARRQYF. V gene TRBV30 combines with J gene TRBJ2-7; either TRBD1 or TRBD2 may fit D (5 bases each). Germline V gene lookup returns CDR1 GTSNPN and CDR2 SVGIG (reference sequence). The CDR3 extends over 12 amino acids. With 8 bases removed from V and 9 bases from J, the gap between germline ends came to 20 bases.

The gene calls are TRBV30 and TRBJ2-2; D gene ambiguous. V was trimmed by 4 bases and J by 0 bases, leaving 9 bases between them. The CDR3 sequence is 14 residues long. Looked up from germline, CDR1 is GTSNPN and CDR2 is SVGIG (reference sequence). The CDR3 DNA reads as TGTGCCTGGAAAACAGTAACGAACACCGGGGAGCTGTTTTTT. This gives the protein CAWKTVTNTGELFF. Combining the CDR3 with reference TRBV30 and TRBJ2-2 gives the whole variable domain SQTIHQWPATLVQPVGSPLSLECTVEGTSNPNLYWYRQAAGRGLQLLFYSVGIGQISSEVPQNLSASRPQDRQFILSSKKLLLSDSGFYLCAWKTVTNTGELFFGEGSRLTVL.

The rearrangement links TRBV5-1 to TRBJ2-5; 10 nucleotides agree with TRBD2. The germline V gene has CDR1 SGHRS and CDR2 YFSETQ. The CDR3 extends over 15 amino acids. V lost 4 bases, J lost 5 bases, and 8 bases stayed unmatched. The CDR3 DNA is TGCGCCAGCAGCCCACCGCTAGCGGGGGACGAGACCCAGTACTTC. Translating gives CASSPPLAGDETQYF.

This clone has only a few counts. V is TRBV7-9 and J is TRBJ1-1; D is ambiguous. CDR1 SEHNR and CDR2 FQNEAQ come from the germline V gene (reference sequence). Trimming cost V 8 bases and J 5 bases, with 12 bases left between them. CDR3 length equals 12 residues. The CDR3 nucleotides read TGTGCCAGCGAGAGGGTTCGGACTGAAGCTTTCTTT. It specifies CASERVRTEAFF.

This chain joins TRBV5-5 and TRBJ1-2, with D hard to call. This CDR3 comprises 13 residues. CDR1 and CDR2 from the germline V gene are SGHKS and YYEKEE (reference sequence). V was cut by 4 bases and J by 1 base, with 8 bases left in between. The DNA of the CDR3 is TGTGCCAGCAGCGCCGAAATTAACTATGGCTACACCTTC. It specifies CASSAEINYGYTF. The full variable domain, completed using reference TRBV5-5 and TRBJ1-2, is DAGVTQSPTHLIKTRGQQVTLRCSPISGHKSVSWYQQVLGQGPQFIFQYYEKEERGRGNFPDRFSARQFPNYSSELNVNALLLGDSALYLCASSAEINYGYTFGSGTRLTVV.

The chain has TRBV11-1 and TRBJ2-2; possibly TRBD2 for D (5 bases). The CDR3 spans 16 residues. Germline V lookup: CDR1 SGHAT, CDR2 FQDESV (reference sequence). The V end lost 1 base, the J end lost 6 bases, and 15 bases lay between the germline ends. CDR3: CASSLGKLAGAGELFF. The CDR3 nucleotides are TGTGCCAGCAGCTTAGGAAAGCTAGCTGGAGCCGGGGAGCTGTTTTTT.

The chain has TRBV6-1 and TRBJ2-3, with D possibly TRBD2 on 5 matching bases. The CDR3 is 15 amino acids. Trimming cost V 6 bases and J 1 base, with 14 bases left between them. Looked up from germline, CDR1 is MNHNS and CDR2 is SASEGT. In DNA form, the CDR3 reads TGTGCCAGCAGCGCTAGCAGCTACGGCACAGATACGCAGTATTTT. Its translation: CASSASSYGTDTQYF.

The chain has TRBV11-3 and TRBJ2-3; 15 positions agree with TRBD2. Germline trimming cut 5 bases from V and 5 bases from J; bases unmatched to any gene: 8. The CDR3 consists of 17 residues. Per germline, CDR1 SGHNT and CDR2 YENEEA. This CDR3 reads CASSARTSGGAGDTQYF. The CDR3 DNA reads as TGTGCCAGCAGCGCGCGGACTAGCGGGGGGGCAGGAGATACGCAGTATTTT.

This chain joins TRBV30 and TRBJ2-7, with TRBD1 as a possible D gene (6 bases). Germline CDR1 and CDR2: GTSNPN and SVGIG (reference sequence). The CDR3 spans 16 residues. Trimming stripped 5 bases from V and 5 bases from J, with 25 bases between. DNA of the CDR3: TGTGCCTGGGGGTTCGACCGTTTTGGGACACCGCACGAGCAGTACTTC. Translating it yields CAWGFDRFGTPHEQYF.

The rearrangement joins TRBV7-3 to TRBJ2-5; tentative D call: TRBD1 (6 bases). V was pared by 2 bases and J by 4 bases, with 8 bases between. CDR1 SGHTA and CDR2 FQGTGA come from the germline V gene. This CDR3 is 13 amino acids long. As DNA, the CDR3 is TGTGCCAGCAGCTTACAGGGGTCAGAGACCCAGTACTTC. Its translation is CASSLQGSETQYF.

The chain is built from TRBV6-6 and TRBJ1-5; tentatively, D is TRBD1 (5 bases). Trimming removed 4 bases from V and 11 bases from J, with 18 bases in between. Germline CDR1 MNHNY, CDR2 SVGAGI (reference sequence). The CDR3 has 14 residues. For the CDR3, the DNA is TGTGCCAGCAGTTCTTGGACGGGTCGGGGGTCCCAGCATTTT. Translation gives CASSSWTGRGSQHF.

The chain carries TRBV10-3 and TRBJ1-2; 8 nucleotides line up with TRBD1. Per germline, CDR1 ENHRY and CDR2 SYGVKD. The junction had 3 bases not matched to a gene; V was cut back by 3 bases and J by 6 bases. The CDR3 is 13 amino acids. CDR3 amino acids: CAISELTGDGYTF. As DNA, the CDR3 is TGTGCCATCAGTGAATTGACAGGGGATGGCTACACCTTC.

About this clone: One end of the junction varies from germline; a read error may be responsible. The V gene is TRBV28, the J gene TRBJ1-2; 12 nucleotides agree with TRBD1. The CDR3 has 15 amino acids. Germline values: CDR1 MDHEN, CDR2 SYDVKM. The CDR3 reads CASSSPGQGAYGYTF. For the CDR3, the DNA is TGTGCCAGTAGTTCTCCGGGACAGGGGGCTTATGGCTACACCTTC.

This clone was counted a few times. V usage is TRBV5-1 and J usage is TRBJ1-5; maybe TRBD1 (6 bases). This CDR3 spans 15 amino acids. Germline CDR1 reads SGHRS; CDR2 reads YFSETQ. Trimming took off 4 bases at V and 1 base at J, with 12 bases between the two ends. The CDR3 protein is CASSAQGSSNQPQHF. DNA of the CDR3: TGCGCCAGCAGCGCACAGGGATCAAGCAATCAGCCCCAGCATTTT.